This T cell receptor beta chain is from a study of T cells of healthy individuals. Using its own MiXCR run on the 5' RACE reads, TCRdb lists one record per CDR3 protein. The sample records 40,000 to 60,000 distinct CDR3 sequences, roughly 14% being singletons. This clonotype showed up many times. The V gene's germline CDR1 is SGHVS and CDR2 FNYEAQ. The germline V and J ends were trimmed by 2 bases and 3 bases, with 7 bases remaining between them. The CDR3 is 14 residues long. The V and J genes are TRBV7-6 and TRBJ1-4; no clear D. The TCR originated in a human donor in good health. The CDR3 region has the DNA TGTGCCAGCAGCTTACGGGGATCTAATGAAAAACTGTTTTTT. Translated: CASSLRGSNEKLFF. The entire variable domain, with the rest obtained from reference TRBV7-6 and TRBJ1-4, is as follows: GAGVSQSPRYKVTKRGQDVALRCDPISGHVSLYWYRQALGQGPEFLTYFNYEAQQDKSGLPNDRFSAERPEGSISTLTIQRTEQRDSAMYRCASSLRGSNEKLFFGSGTQLSVL.